These T cell receptor beta chains were read from a single sample in a study of T cells in Graves' hyperthyroidism and ophthalmopathy. MiXCR, applied by TCRdb to the multiplex PCR reads, yields one record per CDR3 protein. The sample holds 560,000 or so distinct CDR3 sequences, 46% seen once. The sample consisted of peripheral blood or thyroid tissue (not recorded which). The receptor set was obtained from a woman between 18 and 30 years old with Graves' hyperthyroidism. The CDR3 runs from the conserved cysteine through the conserved F or W. Clone sizes are given selectively: once, few, many, or a class where the clone is expanded.

clone_size | j_call | v_call | cdr3_aa
NA | TRBJ1-4 | TRBV7-3 | CASSLDRGKPTNEKLFF
many | TRBJ1-5 | TRBV10-2 | CASSESFGEGQPQHF
NA | TRBJ2-2 | TRBV9 | CASSVGGNTGELFF
NA | TRBJ2-5 | TRBV12-3/TRBV12-4 | CASSRGASGSWETQYF
NA | TRBJ2-5 | TRBV24-1 | CATSDLPHQETQYF
NA | TRBJ2-7 | TRBV10-3 | CASRHQDYEQYF
NA | TRBJ1-6 | TRBV7-2 | CASSLAQGSSYNSPLHF
once | TRBJ1-5 | TRBV29-1 | CSVLTALGQPQHF
NA | TRBJ1-4 | TRBV6-1 | CASSERRVATNEKLFF
few | TRBJ1-2 | TRBV9 | CASSQDLRSYGYTF
NA | TRBJ1-5 | TRBV2 | CASKQGRNNQPQHF
NA | TRBJ1-6 | TRBV7-8 | CASSTKGLGGGSPLHF
NA | TRBJ1-5 | TRBV2 | CASRGQGAGQPQHF
many | TRBJ2-5 | TRBV24-1 | CATSEFATSGYQETQYF
few | TRBJ1-3 | TRBV11-2 | CASSQGSNTIYF
NA | TRBJ2-3 | TRBV2 | CASTQSPRTGDTQYF
few | TRBJ2-7 | TRBV19 | CASSFGTPYEQYF
NA | TRBJ1-4 | TRBV5-1 | CACSPRRDEKLFF
NA | TRBJ1-1 | TRBV25-1 | CASFSNTEAFF
NA | TRBJ1-4 | TRBV25-1 | CAPNPTETNEKLFF
few | TRBJ1-4 | TRBV25-1 | CASSLVSTTNEKLFF
many | TRBJ1-1 | TRBV29-1 | CSVPGRLEAFF
NA | TRBJ1-3 | TRBV12-3/TRBV12-4 | CASSSLGNTIYF
once | TRBJ2-5 | TRBV2 | CASSYGQGLHETQYF
many | TRBJ1-2 | TRBV20-1 | CSARGYDHYGYTF
NA | TRBJ2-2 | TRBV9 | CASSVRAGRSGELFF
many | TRBJ1-4 | TRBV7-2 | CASSFLTRSELFF
few | TRBJ1-2 | TRBV7-9 | CASSVRQSVGYTF
NA | TRBJ2-7 | TRBV9 | CASSKVGNYEQYF
NA | TRBJ2-1 | TRBV2 | CTSSGLAGGPILDEQFF
once | TRBJ1-5 | TRBV20-1 | CSSNQPQHF
NA | TRBJ1-1 | TRBV20-1 | CSASVLRPWNTEAFF
NA | TRBJ2-7 | TRBV7-2 | CASSQREISGFGEQYF
NA | TRBJ2-5 | TRBV7-6 | CASSQMAGETQYF
NA | TRBJ1-5 | TRBV15 | CATSRVRKVWNQPQHF
few | TRBJ2-5 | TRBV29-1 | CSVGGGETQYF
many | TRBJ2-7 | TRBV7-9 | CASSLAGARTYEQYF
NA | TRBJ2-7 | TRBV2 | CASSGLVISYEQYF
many | TRBJ1-1 | TRBV7-2 | CASSLPREEAFF
NA | TRBJ1-1 | TRBV2 | CAIPSQGVYTEAFF
NA | TRBJ1-2 | TRBV20-1 | CSARDLQGAVGYGYTF
many | TRBJ2-6 | TRBV7-3 | CASSLQGAAGANVLTF
NA | TRBJ1-1 | TRBV2 | CASSQEYRNTEAFF
few | TRBJ1-1 | TRBV20-1 | CSARDQGGNTEAFF
NA | TRBJ1-5 | TRBV29-1 | CSTEPQHF
NA | TRBJ1-1 | TRBV19 | CASRDGSTEAFF
NA | TRBJ2-2 | TRBV20-1 | CSASKRFAGELFF
few | TRBJ1-2 | TRBV12-3/TRBV12-4 | CASRGPRAAYGYTF